This T cell receptor beta chain was obtained from a study of T cell changes during pregnancy in multiple sclerosis. Method: immunoSEQ multiplex PCR; TCRdb's copy keeps in-frame clones and lacks some. The sample lists about 42,000 clones, 84% seen once, with around 0.65% in the top ten. This clonotype was sampled from a female donor with multiple sclerosis, enrolled in a pregnancy study. Sequenced here: CD4+ T cells from peripheral blood mononuclear cells, sampled before pregnancy.

CDR3 nucleotides: TGTGCCAGCAGTGAACCGGGGTTGGGAGAGACCCAGTACTTC. As protein: CASSEPGLGETQYF. The chain recombines TRBV6-1 with TRBJ2-5; TRBD2 might be the D (5 bases). The V and J ends lost 2 bases and 4 bases respectively, with 11 bases between them. Germline V gene data show CDR1 as MNHNS and CDR2 as SASEGT. This CDR3 spans 14 amino acids.